These T cell receptor beta chains were read from a single sample in a study of OX40 agonist ivuxolimab in advanced cancers. Assay used: immunoSEQ multiplex PCR; TCRdb lists only in-frame clones, some missing. The sample has tens of thousands of clones; roughly 82% are singletons. Sequencing used CD4+ or CD8+ T cells sorted from blood, obtained in a trial of the OX40 agonist ivuxolimab. The origin of the receptors is an adult with an advanced solid tumor such as melanoma, head and neck, liver or kidney cancer. CDR3s include the opening cysteine and the closing phenylalanine or tryptophan. D genes are given only for firm matches. Clone size, where shown, is once, few, many, or a class for clones that have expanded.

v_call,d_call,clone_size,j_call,cdr3_nt,cdr3_aa
TRBV10-2,-,few,TRBJ1-6,TGCGCCAGCAGTGGTACGACAGCTAATTCACCCCTCCACTTT,CASSGTTANSPLHF
TRBV4-3,TRBD1,-,TRBJ2-2,TGCGCCAGCAGCCAAGATGTCCCAGGGGGAACCGGGGAGCTGTTTTTT,CASSQDVPGGTGELFF
TRBV7-2,-,-,TRBJ2-1,TGTGCCAGCAGCATTCCGGGACACGCGATCTACAATGAGCAGTTCTTC,CASSIPGHAIYNEQFF
TRBV5-6,TRBD2,-,TRBJ2-1,TGTGCCAGCATCACTCGGCCGGGACTAGCGGGGGCCTACAATGAGCAGTTCTTC,CASITRPGLAGAYNEQFF
TRBV28,-,-,TRBJ1-4,TGTGCCAGCAGTGGGGGGGGTACTTCAACTAATGAAAAACTGTTTTTT,CASSGGGTSTNEKLFF
TRBV30,-,-,TRBJ2-1,TGTGCCTGGAGTGTACTTCAAGGTGAGCAGTTCTTC,CAWSVLQGEQFF
TRBV7-2,TRBD2,-,TRBJ2-3,TGTGCCAGCAGCTTGAACGAGGTGGGACTACCCACAGATACGCAGTATTTT,CASSLNEVGLPTDTQYF
TRBV18,-,few,TRBJ1-2,TGTGCCAGCTCACCTCCCGGGGGTGGCTACACCTTC,CASSPPGGGYTF
TRBV28,TRBD2,-,TRBJ2-3,TGTGCCAGCAGTTCCTACTCGGGACTAGCGGCAGATACGCAGTATTTT,CASSSYSGLAADTQYF
TRBV19,-,-,TRBJ2-1,TGTGCCAGTAGTTATAGGTCCGGGACCTCAAGCAATGAGCAGTTCTTC,CASSYRSGTSSNEQFF
TRBV9,TRBD1,-,TRBJ1-4,TGTGCCAGCAGCTTTGGACAGGGTGCTGCAACTAATGAAAAACTGTTTTTT,CASSFGQGAATNEKLFF
TRBV4-1,TRBD1,-,TRBJ2-6,TGCGCCAGCAGCCAAGATGAGGGACAGCTTTCTGGGGCCAACGTCCTGACTTTC,CASSQDEGQLSGANVLTF
TRBV4-3,-,-,TRBJ2-4,TGCGCCAGCAGCCAAGATGGGACTGCTGACGGCAAAAACATTCAGTACTTC,CASSQDGTADGKNIQYF
TRBV7-9,-,once,TRBJ1-1,TGTGCCAGCAGCTTCTCGGACACTGAAGCTTTCTTT,CASSFSDTEAFF
TRBV7-2,-,once,TRBJ2-2,TGTGCCAGCAGCCCACAGGGAGGGGAGCTGTTTTTT,CASSPQGGELFF
TRBV5-1,-,-,TRBJ2-5,TGCGCCAGCAGCTTGGAGCTGGAAATGTCCCAGTACTTC,CASSLELEMSQYF
TRBV7-2,-,-,TRBJ1-3,TGTGCCAGCAGCTTAGGGCTTACCTGGGGCACCATATATTTT,CASSLGLTWGTIYF
TRBV9,-,once,TRBJ1-3,TGTGCCAGCAGCTCCAGCTCATGGACTGGAAACACCATATATTTT,CASSSSSWTGNTIYF
TRBV30,-,once,TRBJ2-5,TGTGCCTGGAGTGTAACCGGATTCGGGGAGACCCAGTACTTC,CAWSVTGFGETQYF
TRBV10-3,-,-,TRBJ2-1,TGTGCCATCAGGGACCGGGACACAACCTACAATGAGCAGTTCTTC,CAIRDRDTTYNEQFF
TRBV7-2,TRBD1,-,TRBJ1-5,TGTGCCAGCAGCCGGGACAGGGGATGGGATCAGCCCCAGCATTTT,CASSRDRGWDQPQHF
TRBV5-1,-,-,TRBJ2-3,TGCGCCAGCAGCTTCGGACGGCCTAGCACAGATACGCAGTATTTT,CASSFGRPSTDTQYF
TRBV18,-,-,TRBJ1-1,TGTGCCAGCTCACGGACGGTGAACACTGAAGCTTTCTTT,CASSRTVNTEAFF
TRBV14,TRBD1,-,TRBJ1-3,TGTGCCAGCAGCCAAGTCCCCGGGACAGGGATTTATGGAAACACCATATATTTT,CASSQVPGTGIYGNTIYF
TRBV4-1,-,-,TRBJ2-1,TGCGCCAGCAGCCAAGATCCGAGGGGTGAGCAGTTCTTC,CASSQDPRGEQFF
TRBV7-9,-,once,TRBJ1-2,TGTGCCAGCAGGGGCCCATCCGGCTACACCTTC,CASRGPSGYTF
TRBV4-3,-,-,TRBJ2-1,TGCGCCAGCAGCCCCAGGCCCTTGGGTGAGCAGTTCTTC,CASSPRPLGEQFF
TRBV28,-,once,TRBJ2-7,TGTGCCACCCTACGGAAATCTCTGGGCGAGCAGTACTTC,CATLRKSLGEQYF
TRBV27,-,once,TRBJ2-7,TGTGCCAGCAGTTTATTTCCCTCGACTGGGTTCTCCTACGAGCAGTACTTC,CASSLFPSTGFSYEQYF
TRBV18,-,-,TRBJ2-7,TGTGCCAGCTCATTGGGACACGGCTACGAGCAGTACTTC,CASSLGHGYEQYF
TRBV10-3,TRBD2,-,TRBJ2-1,TGTGCCAGCCAGACGGGACTAGCGGGGGGGAATGAGCAGTTCTTC,CASQTGLAGGNEQFF
TRBV2,TRBD1,few,TRBJ2-5,TGTGCCAGCACGGGACAGGGGATTCAAGAGACCCAGTACTTC,CASTGQGIQETQYF
TRBV19,TRBD1,-,TRBJ1-1,TGTGCCAGTACCATTCGGGACAGGGAAGCTTTCTTT,CASTIRDREAFF
TRBV27,TRBD1,-,TRBJ1-6,TGTGCCAGCAGAGGGGAGGGGGCTTACCTTAATTCACCCCTCCACTTT,CASRGEGAYLNSPLHF
TRBV28,TRBD1,-,TRBJ2-3,TGTGCCGGACAGGGGTCTAGCACAGATACGCAGTATTTT,CAGQGSSTDTQYF
TRBV4-1,-,-,TRBJ1-1,TGCGCCAGCAGCCGAGACCGGGGAATCCCCAACACTGAAGCTTTCTTT,CASSRDRGIPNTEAFF
TRBV6-5,-,-,TRBJ1-2,TGTGCCAGCGGAAAATCAGGTTATGGCTACACCTTC,CASGKSGYGYTF
TRBV5-1,TRBD1,-,TRBJ1-2,TGCGCCAGCAGCCCCGGGACAGACCTCTATGGCTACACCTTC,CASSPGTDLYGYTF
TRBV19,TRBD1,-,TRBJ1-6,TGTGCCAGTAGTTCGTATACGGGACAGGTTGATTCACCCCTCCACTTT,CASSSYTGQVDSPLHF
TRBV5-4,-,-,TRBJ1-2,TGTGCCAGCAGCTTACGGGGCCATGGCTACACCTTC,CASSLRGHGYTF
TRBV7-2,-,-,TRBJ1-1,TGTGCCAGCAGCAATCAGATGAACACTGAAGCTTTCTTT,CASSNQMNTEAFF
TRBV6-1,-,few,TRBJ1-1,TGTGCCAGCAGGAATCGGTACGGAGAAGCTTTCTTT,CASRNRYGEAFF
TRBV7-2,TRBD1,-,TRBJ2-1,TGTGCCAGCAGCTTAGGGGGACAGGGTTACAATGAGCAGTTCTTC,CASSLGGQGYNEQFF
TRBV29-1,-,-,TRBJ1-4,TGCAGCGTTGGGACAGCGTCTAAATATGAAAAACTGTTTTTT,CSVGTASKYEKLFF
TRBV28,-,-,TRBJ1-1,TGTGCCAGCACCGTAGGATTCACTGAAGCTTTCTTT,CASTVGFTEAFF
TRBV19,-,-,TRBJ1-2,TGTGCCAGTAGTTCCAGCTCGGGCAGCTACTATGGCTACACCTTC,CASSSSSGSYYGYTF
TRBV18,-,-,TRBJ2-1,TGTGCCAGCTCCACAGCCCCCGACACCGAGCAGTTCTTC,CASSTAPDTEQFF
TRBV28,-,-,TRBJ1-2,TGTGCCAGCAGTCTCCTCCAGCAGGGCTATGGCTACACCTTC,CASSLLQQGYGYTF
TRBV18,-,-,TRBJ2-4,TGTGCCAGCTCACCACCCCAGCGGCTAGCCAAAAACATTCAGTACTTC,CASSPPQRLAKNIQYF
TRBV5-4,-,-,TRBJ1-2,TGTGCCAGCAGCTTTGGTGGTGGTAAGGTGGGCTACACCTTC,CASSFGGGKVGYTF
TRBV7-4,-,-,TRBJ1-5,TGTGCCAGCAGCTTTAGTCTCTGTTCAGGGTTGAGCGGAAGTCAGCCCCAGCATTTT,CASSFSLCSGLSGSQPQHF
TRBV12-5,TRBD1,-,TRBJ2-5,TGTGCTAGTGCCCCCCCCCGGACAGGGGGTTATACCCAGTACTTC,CASAPPRTGGYTQYF
TRBV7-2,-,-,TRBJ2-6,TGTGCCAGCAGCTTGCGGGCCAGGACCTCTGGGGCCAACGTCCTGACTTTC,CASSLRARTSGANVLTF